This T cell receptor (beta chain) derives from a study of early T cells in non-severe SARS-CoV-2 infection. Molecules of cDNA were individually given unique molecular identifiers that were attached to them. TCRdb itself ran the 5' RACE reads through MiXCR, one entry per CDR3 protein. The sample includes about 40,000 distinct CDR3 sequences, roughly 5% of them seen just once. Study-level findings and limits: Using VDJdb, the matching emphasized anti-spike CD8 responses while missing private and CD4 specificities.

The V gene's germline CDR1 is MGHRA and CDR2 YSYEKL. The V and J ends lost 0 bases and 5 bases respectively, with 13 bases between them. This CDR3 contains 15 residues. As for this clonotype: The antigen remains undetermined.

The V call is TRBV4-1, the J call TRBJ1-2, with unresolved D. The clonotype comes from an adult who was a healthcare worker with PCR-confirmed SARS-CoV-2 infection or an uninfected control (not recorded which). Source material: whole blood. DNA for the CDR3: TGCGCCAGCAGCCAAGACTCCTCAGGAGTATATGGCTACACCTTC. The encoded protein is CASSQDSSGVYGYTF.